The present T cell receptor (beta chain) was sequenced within a study of CD8 T cells in Susac syndrome. V lost 7 bases, J lost 4 bases, and 7 bases stayed unmatched. CDR1 LNHNV and CDR2 YYDKDF come from the germline V gene (reference sequence). The CDR3 totals 15 residues. RNA totalling about 0.5 to 1 ug underwent reverse transcription with random hexamers. TCRdb re-derived calls from the immunoSEQ multiplex PCR reads in MiXCR, one entry per CDR3 protein. Among about 240,000 distinct CDR3 sequences listed, less than 96% were seen once. The TEMRA cells underwent FACS enrichment, while the CD8+ and CD4+ T cells underwent negative isolation. As to this clonotype: Its antigen remains unidentified.

Study-wide results and caveats: Clonal expansion was not seen in any Susac syndrome CD4+ T cell repertoire.

The receptor's source is a human donor with Susac syndrome. The V call is TRBV15, the J call TRBJ2-6; TRBD1 agrees at 7 bases. The source material was CD4+ T cells from PBMCs. The CDR3 loop reads CATTVDRAGANVLTF. In DNA form, the CDR3 reads TGTGCCACCACCGTAGACAGGGCCGGGGCCAACGTCCTGACTTTC.